The 11 T cell receptor beta chains in this list originate from one sample, sequenced in a study of cytomegalovirus exposure and HLA in healthy donors. With 60 Vbeta and 13 Jbeta primers, the PCR was carried out. This table comes from immunoSEQ multiplex PCR, and its TCRdb copy is limited to in-frame clones, with some not included. The repertoire holds about 110,000 clones, about three quarters seen once, with 5% to 7.5% in the top ten. What was sequenced was PBMCs. Receptor source: a woman between 50 and 59 years old in good health and CMV-seropositive.

This sequence joins TRBV7-3 and TRBJ2-3, with D possibly being TRBD2 (5 bases). Trimming took off 3 bases at V and 0 bases at J, with 10 bases between the two ends. The CDR3 is 15 residues long. Germline-derived CDR1 and CDR2 are SGHTA and FQGTGA. DNA of the CDR3: TGTGCCAGCAGCTTGAGCGGTTCTAGCACAGATACGCAGTATTTT. This sequence encodes CASSLSGSSTDTQYF. Full variable domain (remainder filled in from reference TRBV7-3 and TRBJ2-3): GAGVSQTPSNKVTEKGKYVELRCDPISGHTALYWYRQSLGQGPEFLIYFQGTGAADDSGLPNDRFFAVRPEGSVSTLKIQRTERGDSAVYLCASSLSGSSTDTQYFGPGTRLTVL.

This chain connects TRBV11-3 to TRBJ2-5, with 7 nucleotides matching TRBD1. The CDR3 has 14 residues. Germline V lookup: CDR1 SGHNT, CDR2 YENEEA. Trimming removed 5 bases from V and 2 bases from J; junction bases left unmatched: 5. CDR3 coding DNA: TGTGCCAGCAGCGACCACAGGGGACAAGAGACCCAGTACTTC. Translating gives CASSDHRGQETQYF. The whole variable domain, filled in from reference TRBV11-3 and TRBJ2-5, reads EAGVVQSPRYKIIEKKQPVAFWCNPISGHNTLYWYLQNLGQGPELLIRYENEEAVDDSQLPKDRFSAERLKGVDSTLKIQPAELGDSAVYLCASSDHRGQETQYFGPGTRLLVL.

The V and J genes are TRBV28 and TRBJ2-5; D perhaps matches TRBD1 (7 bases). The J call could be wrong; TRBJ2-7 is a better fit for the DNA end. The CDR3 is made up of 16 amino acids. The germline V gene encodes CDR1 MDHEN and CDR2 SYDVKM. CDR3 amino acids: CASSLWVQGGGYEQYF. CDR3 in DNA: TGTGCCAGCAGTTTATGGGTGCAGGGGGGTGGCTACGAGCAGTACTTC.

The V call is TRBV19, the J call TRBJ1-2, with a tentative D call TRBD1 (5 bases). Looked up from germline, CDR1 is LNHDA and CDR2 is SQIVND (reference sequence). Trimming shortened V by 2 bases and J by 7 bases, and 17 bases separated the two germline ends. The CDR3 is 15 residues long. The CDR3 DNA is TGTGCCAGTAGTATAACCCTCAGGGCAGGGCCTGGCTACACCTTC. Its protein product is CASSITLRAGPGYTF.

The rearrangement uses TRBV6-6 and TRBJ2-1, with 8 bases matching TRBD2. CDR3 length equals 15 residues. With V trimmed by 6 bases and J by 2 bases, 6 bases remained unmatched. The V gene's germline CDR1 is MNHNY and CDR2 SVGAGI (reference sequence). CDR3 sequence: CASSYGTRPYNEQFF. DNA for the CDR3: TGTGCCAGCAGCTACGGGACTAGGCCCTACAATGAGCAGTTCTTC.

This chain connects TRBV10-3 to TRBJ1-2; possibly TRBD1 for D (5 bases). V gave up 2 bases and J gave up 7 bases, with 8 bases separating them. Germline-derived CDR1 and CDR2 are ENHRY and SYGVKD. CDR3 length: 12 amino acids. CDR3: CAISEAGPGYTF. For the CDR3, the DNA is TGTGCCATCAGTGAGGCGGGGCCTGGCTACACCTTC.

The chain has TRBV29-1 and TRBJ1-2; 10 nucleotides line up with TRBD1. The V and J ends lost 7 bases and 6 bases, in that order; junction bases with no gene match: 2. Per germline, CDR1 SQVTM and CDR2 ANQGSEA. There are 11 residues in the CDR3. The CDR3 sequence is CSGQGADGYTF. CDR3 in DNA: TGCAGCGGACAGGGGGCCGATGGCTACACCTTC.

The chain carries TRBV10-3 and TRBJ1-6; the match to TRBD1 covers 9 bases. This CDR3 has 15 amino acids. The germline gives CDR1 ENHRY, CDR2 SYGVKD. Trimming took 10 bases from V and 6 from J; bases not matched to a gene: 10. CDR3 residues: CATLQGAVGNSPLHF. The CDR3 bases are TGTGCCACGCTACAGGGGGCAGTGGGTAATTCACCCCTCCACTTT.

This sequence joins TRBV4-2 and TRBJ2-2; 11 positions agree with TRBD1. This CDR3 is built from 16 residues. Germline CDR1 and CDR2: LGHNA and YNFKEQ. V gave up 4 bases and J gave up 3 bases; unmatched junction bases: 4. The CDR3 DNA sequence: TGTGCCAGCAGCCCTGAGGACAGGGGGCACACCGGGGAGCTGTTTTTT. As protein: CASSPEDRGHTGELFF.

The CDR3 DNA follows: TGTGCCAGCAGCTTAACAGGCGGGAACTATGGCTACACCTTC. As protein: CASSLTGGNYGYTF. The rearrangement links TRBV7-3 to TRBJ1-2, with D unclear. V was trimmed by 0 bases and J by 2 bases, leaving 7 bases between them. The CDR3 sequence is 14 residues long. Germline CDR1 is SGHTA and CDR2 is FQGTGA.

This clone was found once. V gene TRBV9 combines with J gene TRBJ2-3; 7 nucleotides line up with TRBD2. This CDR3 contains 15 residues. Germline-derived CDR1 and CDR2 are SGDLS and YYNGEE. Germline trimming cut 0 bases from V and 4 bases from J; bases unmatched to any gene: 5. CDR3 coding DNA: TGTGCCAGCAGCGTAGGCCGGACTAGATCAGATACGCAGTATTTT. Amino acids: CASSVGRTRSDTQYF.